This T cell receptor (beta chain) was sequenced in a study of blood T cell repertoires in COVID-19. Here immunoSEQ multiplex PCR was the method, and the copy in TCRdb shows in-frame clones only, minus some. Among roughly 86,000 clones listed, approximately 86% were seen once. The CDR3 covers 16 residues. CDR1 MRHNA and CDR2 SNTAGT come from the germline V gene. V lost 0 bases and J lost 6, with 18 bases in between. The sample consisted of peripheral blood. The rearrangement links TRBV6-4 to TRBJ2-7; D perhaps matches TRBD2 (5 bases). The TCR comes from a man aged 40-55 years with acute or convalescent COVID-19. For the CDR3, the DNA is TGTGCCAGCAGTGACTCCTTCACCCGGGGTTTGGGCGAGCAGTACTTC. It yields the protein CASSDSFTRGLGEQYF.